What follows is one T cell receptor beta chain and its context. This record belongs to a study of blood T cell repertoires in COVID-19. On the study more broadly: Spain, Italy and the United States supplied samples that represented acute and convalescent COVID-19. Sample material is recorded as cDNA or gDNA derived from T cells, B-cell-depleted T cells, or PBMCs.

The germline V gene encodes CDR1 MNHEY and CDR2 SVGAGI. V was trimmed by 6 bases and J by 0 bases, leaving 9 bases between them. CDR3 size: 14 residues. The table came from immunoSEQ multiplex PCR; TCRdb's copy has only in-frame clones and leaves some out. This table has about 6,100 clones, approximately 78% appearing once. Sequenced material: peripheral blood. The source of this sequence is a human donor with active COVID-19. The donor label of this sample is uncertain. The chain combines TRBV6-5 with TRBJ1-5, with D unclear. The CDR3 DNA reads as TGTGCCAGCAGCGCCGGGTTTAGCAATCAGCCCCAGCATTTT. Translated: CASSAGFSNQPQHF.